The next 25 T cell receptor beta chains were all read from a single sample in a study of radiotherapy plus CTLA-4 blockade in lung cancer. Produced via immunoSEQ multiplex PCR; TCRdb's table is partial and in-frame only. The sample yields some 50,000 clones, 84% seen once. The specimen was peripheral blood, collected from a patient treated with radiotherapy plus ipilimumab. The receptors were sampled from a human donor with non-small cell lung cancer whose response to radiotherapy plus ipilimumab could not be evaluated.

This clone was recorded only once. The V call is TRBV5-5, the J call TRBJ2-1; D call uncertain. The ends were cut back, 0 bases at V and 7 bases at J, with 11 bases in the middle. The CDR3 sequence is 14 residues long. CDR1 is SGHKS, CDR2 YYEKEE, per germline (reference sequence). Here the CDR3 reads CASSLGLVGNEQFF. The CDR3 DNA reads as TGTGCCAGCAGCTTGGGTCTAGTTGGTAATGAGCAGTTCTTC.

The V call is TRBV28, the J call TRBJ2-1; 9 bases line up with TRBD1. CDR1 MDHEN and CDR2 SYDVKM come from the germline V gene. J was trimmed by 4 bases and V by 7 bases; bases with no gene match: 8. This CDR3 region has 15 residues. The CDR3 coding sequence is TGTGCCAGCACCCGGACAGGGGATTTTTACAATGAGCAGTTCTTC. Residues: CASTRTGDFYNEQFF.

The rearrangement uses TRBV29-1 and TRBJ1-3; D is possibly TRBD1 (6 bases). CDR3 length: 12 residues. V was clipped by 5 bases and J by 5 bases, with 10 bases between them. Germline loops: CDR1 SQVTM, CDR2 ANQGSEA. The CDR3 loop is CSVWTERNTIYF. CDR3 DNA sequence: TGCAGCGTTTGGACAGAGAGAAACACCATATATTTT.

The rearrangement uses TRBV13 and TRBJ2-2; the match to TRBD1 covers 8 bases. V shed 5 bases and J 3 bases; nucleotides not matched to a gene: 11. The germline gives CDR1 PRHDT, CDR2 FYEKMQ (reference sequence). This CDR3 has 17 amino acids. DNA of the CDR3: TGTGCCAGCAGCCCCTGGACAGGGCTCGACTACACCGGGGAGCTGTTTTTT. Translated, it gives CASSPWTGLDYTGELFF.

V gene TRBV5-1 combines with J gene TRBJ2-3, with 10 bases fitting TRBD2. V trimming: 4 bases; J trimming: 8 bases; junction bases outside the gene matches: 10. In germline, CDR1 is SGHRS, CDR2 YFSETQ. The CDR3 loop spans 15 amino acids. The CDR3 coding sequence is TGCGCCAGCAGCCCCTCTAGCGGGAGCACGGGTACGCAGTATTTT. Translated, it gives CASSPSSGSTGTQYF. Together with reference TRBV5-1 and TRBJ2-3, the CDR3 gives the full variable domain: KAGVTQTPRYLIKTRGQQVTLSCSPISGHRSVSWYQQTPGQGLQFLFEYFSETQRNKGNFPGRFSGRQFSNSRSEMNVSTLELGDSALYLCASSPSSGSTGTQYFGPGTRLTVL.

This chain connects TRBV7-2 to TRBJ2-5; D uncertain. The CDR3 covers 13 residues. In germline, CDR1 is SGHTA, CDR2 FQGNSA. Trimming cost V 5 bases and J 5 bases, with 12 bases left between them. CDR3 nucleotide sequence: TGTGCCAGCAGCCGCCTCACCCGGGAGACCCAGTACTTC. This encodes CASSRLTRETQYF.

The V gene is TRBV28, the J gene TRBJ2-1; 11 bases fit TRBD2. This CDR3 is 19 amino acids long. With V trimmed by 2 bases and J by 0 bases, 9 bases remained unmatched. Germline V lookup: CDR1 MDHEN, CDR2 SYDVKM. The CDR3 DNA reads TGTGCCAGCAGTTTAATGCTAGCGGGAGGAGCTTCCTCCTACAATGAGCAGTTCTTC. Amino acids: CASSLMLAGGASSYNEQFF.

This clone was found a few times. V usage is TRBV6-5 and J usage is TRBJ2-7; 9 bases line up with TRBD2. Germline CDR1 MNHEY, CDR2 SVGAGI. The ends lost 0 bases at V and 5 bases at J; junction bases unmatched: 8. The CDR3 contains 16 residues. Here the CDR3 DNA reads TGTGCCAGCAGTTACTCTCTAGCGGGATCTGGCCACGAGCAGTACTTC. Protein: CASSYSLAGSGHEQYF.

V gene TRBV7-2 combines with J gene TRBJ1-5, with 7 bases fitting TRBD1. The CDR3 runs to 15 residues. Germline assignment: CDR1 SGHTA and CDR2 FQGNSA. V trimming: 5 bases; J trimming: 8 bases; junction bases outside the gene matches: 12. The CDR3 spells CASSRNSGTAEPQHF. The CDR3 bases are TGTGCCAGCAGCCGAAACTCCGGGACAGCGGAGCCCCAGCATTTT.

The CDR3 sequence is CASPGGIQSSYNEQFF. The DNA for the CDR3 is TGTGCCAGCCCAGGGGGGATACAGAGCTCCTACAATGAGCAGTTCTTC. V and J are TRBV9 and TRBJ2-1, with D possibly matching TRBD1 (7 bases). Trimming removed 7 bases at V and 0 bases at J, with 17 bases between. The CDR3 contains 16 residues. The germline V gene has CDR1 SGDLS and CDR2 YYNGEE.

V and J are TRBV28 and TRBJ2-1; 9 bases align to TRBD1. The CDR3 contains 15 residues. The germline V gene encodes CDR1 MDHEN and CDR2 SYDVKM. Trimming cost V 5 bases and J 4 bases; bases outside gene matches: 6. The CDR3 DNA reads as TGTGCCAGCAGTCGTCCCGGGACAGGGTACAATGAGCAGTTCTTC. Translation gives CASSRPGTGYNEQFF. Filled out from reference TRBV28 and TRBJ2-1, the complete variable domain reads DVKVTQSSRYLVKRTGEKVFLECVQDMDHENMFWYRQDPGLGLRLIYFSYDVKMKEKGDIPEGYSVSREKKERFSLILESASTNQTSMYLCASSRPGTGYNEQFFGPGTRLTVL.

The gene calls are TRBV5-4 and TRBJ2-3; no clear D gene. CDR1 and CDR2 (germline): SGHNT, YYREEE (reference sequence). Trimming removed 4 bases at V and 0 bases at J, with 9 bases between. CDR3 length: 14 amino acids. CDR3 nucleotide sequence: TGTGCCAGCAGCCAGCGATCTAGCACAGATACGCAGTATTTT. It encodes CASSQRSSTDTQYF.

In DNA form, the CDR3 reads TGTGCCAGCAGCTTAATGGGGGGGATCGAGACCCAGTACTTC. This sequence encodes CASSLMGGIETQYF. The V gene is TRBV7-3, the J gene TRBJ2-5; 7 nucleotides match TRBD2. V lost 1 base, J lost 5 bases, and 4 bases stayed unmatched. Germline V gene lookup returns CDR1 SGHTA and CDR2 FQGTGA. The CDR3 covers 14 residues.

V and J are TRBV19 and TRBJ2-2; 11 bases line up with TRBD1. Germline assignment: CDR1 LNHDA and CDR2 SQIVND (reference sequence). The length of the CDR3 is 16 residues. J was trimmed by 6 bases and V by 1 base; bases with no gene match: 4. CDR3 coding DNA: TGTGCCAGTAGTATAGGAGGACAGGGGGCAGCCGGGGAGCTGTTTTTT. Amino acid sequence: CASSIGGQGAAGELFF.

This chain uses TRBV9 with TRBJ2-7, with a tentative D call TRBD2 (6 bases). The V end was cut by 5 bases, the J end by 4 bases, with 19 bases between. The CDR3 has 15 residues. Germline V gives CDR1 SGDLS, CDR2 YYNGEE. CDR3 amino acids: CASSRESPPTYEQYF. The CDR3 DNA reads TGTGCCAGCAGTCGGGAGTCCCCCCCTACATACGAGCAGTACTTC.

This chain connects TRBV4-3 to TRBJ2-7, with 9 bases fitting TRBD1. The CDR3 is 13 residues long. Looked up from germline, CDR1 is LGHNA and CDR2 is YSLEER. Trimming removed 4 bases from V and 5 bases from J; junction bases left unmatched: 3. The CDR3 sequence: CASSRTGDHEQYF. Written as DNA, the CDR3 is TGCGCCAGCAGCCGGACAGGGGATCACGAGCAGTACTTC.

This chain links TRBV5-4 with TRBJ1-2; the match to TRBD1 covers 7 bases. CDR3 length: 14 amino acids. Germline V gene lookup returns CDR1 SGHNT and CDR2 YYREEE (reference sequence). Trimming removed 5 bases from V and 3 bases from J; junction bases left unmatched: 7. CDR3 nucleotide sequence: TGTGCCAGCAGGCGCGGACAGGCGGACTATGGCTACACCTTC. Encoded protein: CASRRGQADYGYTF.

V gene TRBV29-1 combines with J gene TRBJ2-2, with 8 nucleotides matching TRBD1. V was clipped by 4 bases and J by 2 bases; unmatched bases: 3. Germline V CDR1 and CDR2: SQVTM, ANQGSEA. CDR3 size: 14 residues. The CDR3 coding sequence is TGCAGCGTTGGTGGGACAGGTAACACCGGGGAGCTGTTTTTT. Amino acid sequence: CSVGGTGNTGELFF.

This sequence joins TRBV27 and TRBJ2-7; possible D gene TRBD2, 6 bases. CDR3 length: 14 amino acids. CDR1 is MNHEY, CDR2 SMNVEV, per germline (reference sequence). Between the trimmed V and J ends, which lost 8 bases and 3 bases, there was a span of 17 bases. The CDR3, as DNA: TGTGCCAGCTCAGCCGGGACTTCAAACTACGAGCAGTACTTC. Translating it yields CASSAGTSNYEQYF.

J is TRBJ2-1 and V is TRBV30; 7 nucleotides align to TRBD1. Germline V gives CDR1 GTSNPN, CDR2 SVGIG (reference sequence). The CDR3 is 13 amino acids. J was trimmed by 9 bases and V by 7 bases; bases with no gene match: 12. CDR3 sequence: CASNRGRQSEQFF. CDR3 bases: TGTGCCTCGAACAGGGGCCGCCAGAGTGAGCAGTTCTTC.

CDR3 protein: CASSVGGTGSTEAFF. CDR3 DNA sequence: TGTGCCAGTAGTGTGGGGGGGACAGGGTCTACTGAAGCTTTCTTT. The chain employs TRBV19 and TRBJ1-1, with TRBD1 identical over 9 bases. CDR1 and CDR2 from the germline V gene are LNHDA and SQIVND (reference sequence). The junction had 9 bases not matched to a gene; V was cut back by 5 bases and J by 5 bases. This CDR3 comprises 15 residues.

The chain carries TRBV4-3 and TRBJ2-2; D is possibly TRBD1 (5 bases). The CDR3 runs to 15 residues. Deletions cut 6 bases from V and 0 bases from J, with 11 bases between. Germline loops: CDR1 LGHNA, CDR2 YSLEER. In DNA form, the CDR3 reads TGCGCCAGCAGTCGTGGACAAACGAACACCGGGGAGCTGTTTTTT. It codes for CASSRGQTNTGELFF.

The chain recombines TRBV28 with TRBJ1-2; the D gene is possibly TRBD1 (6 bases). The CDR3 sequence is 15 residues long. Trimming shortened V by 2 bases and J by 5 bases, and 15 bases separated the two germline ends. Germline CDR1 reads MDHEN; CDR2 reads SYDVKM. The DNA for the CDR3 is TGTGCCAGCAGTTTAAGGGACAAGGGAGGGTATGGCTACACCTTC. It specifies CASSLRDKGGYGYTF.

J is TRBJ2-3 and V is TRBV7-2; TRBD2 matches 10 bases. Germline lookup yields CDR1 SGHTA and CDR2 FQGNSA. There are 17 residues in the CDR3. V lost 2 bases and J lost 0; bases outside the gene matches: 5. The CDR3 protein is CASSLSQREGSTDTQYF. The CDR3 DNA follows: TGTGCCAGCAGCTTATCCCAGCGGGAGGGGAGCACAGATACGCAGTATTTT.

This chain's CDR3 is CASSFGAGGLADTQYF. The DNA of the CDR3 is TGTGCCAGCAGCTTTGGAGCGGGAGGACTGGCAGATACGCAGTATTTT. The V and J genes are TRBV5-8 and TRBJ2-3; TRBD2 matches at 9 bases. V trimming: 2 bases; J trimming: 4 bases; junction bases outside the gene matches: 8. Germline V gives CDR1 SGHTS, CDR2 YDEGEE. This CDR3 region has 16 residues. The variable domain in full, completed from reference TRBV5-8 and TRBJ2-3, reads EAGVTQSPTHLIKTRGQQATLRCSPISGHTSVYWYQQALGLGLQFLLWYDEGEERNRGNFPPRFSGRQFPNYSSELNVNALELEDSALYLCASSFGAGGLADTQYFGPGTRLTVL.